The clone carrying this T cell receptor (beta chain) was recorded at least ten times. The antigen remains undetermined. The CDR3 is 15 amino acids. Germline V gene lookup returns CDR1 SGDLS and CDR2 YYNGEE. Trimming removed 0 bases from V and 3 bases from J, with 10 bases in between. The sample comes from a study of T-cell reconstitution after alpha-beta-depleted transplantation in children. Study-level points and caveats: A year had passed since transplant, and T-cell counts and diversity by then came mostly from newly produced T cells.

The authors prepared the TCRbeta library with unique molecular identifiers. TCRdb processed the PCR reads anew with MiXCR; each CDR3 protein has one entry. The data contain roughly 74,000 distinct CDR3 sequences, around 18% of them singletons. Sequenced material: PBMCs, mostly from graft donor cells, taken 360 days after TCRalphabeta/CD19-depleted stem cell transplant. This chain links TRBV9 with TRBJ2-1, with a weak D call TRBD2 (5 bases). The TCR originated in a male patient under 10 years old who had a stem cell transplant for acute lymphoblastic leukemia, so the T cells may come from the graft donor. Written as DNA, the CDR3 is TGTGCCAGCAGCGTAGGGCTAGCTGGCTACAATGAGCAGTTCTTC. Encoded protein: CASSVGLAGYNEQFF.